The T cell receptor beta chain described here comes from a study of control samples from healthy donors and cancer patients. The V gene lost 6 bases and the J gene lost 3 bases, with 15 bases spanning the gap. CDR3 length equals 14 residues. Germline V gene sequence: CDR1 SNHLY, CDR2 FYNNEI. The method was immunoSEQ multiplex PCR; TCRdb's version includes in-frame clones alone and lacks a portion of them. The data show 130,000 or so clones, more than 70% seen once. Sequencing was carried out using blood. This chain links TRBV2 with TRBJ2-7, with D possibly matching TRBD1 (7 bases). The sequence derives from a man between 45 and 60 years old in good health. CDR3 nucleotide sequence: TGTGCCAGCAGCTATGCGGGACAGTTCTACGAGCAGTACTTC. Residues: CASSYAGQFYEQYF.